This T cell receptor beta chain originates from a study of T cell changes during pregnancy in multiple sclerosis. Clones were sequenced by immunoSEQ multiplex PCR, and TCRdb holds only the in-frame ones, with some missing. The sample yields under 70,000 clones, 85% to 95% seen once. This CDR3 has 18 residues. J was trimmed by 5 bases and V by 4 bases; bases with no gene match: 13. Germline CDR1 reads SEHNR; CDR2 reads FQNEAQ (reference sequence). This TCR came from a female donor in good health, enrolled as a control in a pregnancy study. Sequencing used peripheral blood, obtained in the third trimester of pregnancy. The chain couples TRBV7-9 to TRBJ2-3, with 12 bases aligning to TRBD2. This chain's CDR3 is CASSYPTSGSGRIDTQYF. Here the CDR3 DNA reads TGTGCCAGCAGCTATCCGACTAGCGGGAGCGGGAGGATAGATACGCAGTATTTT.